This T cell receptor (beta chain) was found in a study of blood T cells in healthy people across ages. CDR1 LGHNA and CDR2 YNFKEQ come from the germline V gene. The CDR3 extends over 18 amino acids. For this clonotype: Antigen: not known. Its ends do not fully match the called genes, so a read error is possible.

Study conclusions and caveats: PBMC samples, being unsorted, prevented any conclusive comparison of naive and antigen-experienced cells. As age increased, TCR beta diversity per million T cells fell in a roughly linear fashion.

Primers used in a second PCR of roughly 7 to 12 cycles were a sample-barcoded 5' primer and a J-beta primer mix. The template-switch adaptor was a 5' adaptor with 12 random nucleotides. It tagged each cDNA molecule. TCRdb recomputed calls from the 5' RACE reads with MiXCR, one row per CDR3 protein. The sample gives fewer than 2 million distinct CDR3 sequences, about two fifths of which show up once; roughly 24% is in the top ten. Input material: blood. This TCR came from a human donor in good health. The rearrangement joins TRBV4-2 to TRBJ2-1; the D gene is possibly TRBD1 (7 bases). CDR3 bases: TGTACCAGCAGCCAAGCGGCGGGACAGAACCTTTACTACAATGAACAGTTCTTC. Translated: CTSSQAAGQNLYYNEQFF.